The text below deals with one T cell receptor beta chain. The data derive from a study of blood T cell repertoires in COVID-19. The overall study: Acute and convalescent COVID-19 specimens originated in the United States, Italy and Spain. Nucleic acid was either cDNA or gDNA, and it came from T cells, B-cell-depleted T cells, or PBMCs.

In the authors' methods: Reference gene primers were amplified, and this amplification served to estimate nucleated cell counts. Generated by immunoSEQ multiplex PCR, the TCRdb table keeps only in-frame clones and is missing some. V and J calls and clone size are given by that table; D and trimming were obtained from the DNA. The table has some 48,000 clones, approximately 89% seen once. Deletions cut 1 base from V and 0 bases from J, with 15 bases between. CDR3 length: 17 residues. Germline V gene lookup returns CDR1 MNHNS and CDR2 SASEGT. The TCR sequence derives from a woman of 80 years or more with acute or convalescent COVID-19. V gene TRBV6-1 combines with J gene TRBJ1-2; a possible D gene is TRBD1 (5 bases). The sequencing input was peripheral blood. This CDR3 reads CASSEVPRGRPNYGYTF. The CDR3 coding sequence is TGTGCCAGCAGTGAAGTGCCCCGGGGGAGGCCTAACTATGGCTACACCTTC.